A selection of T cell receptor beta chains follows, all from one sample in a study of T cell responses to AZD1222 COVID-19 vaccine. Clones were sequenced by immunoSEQ multiplex PCR, and TCRdb holds only the in-frame ones, with some missing. Of some 120,000 clones in the sample, roughly nine tenths were seen once. This sample comprised peripheral blood, obtained on day 0 of AZD1222 vaccination. The receptors stem from an adult in good health. CDR3s include the opening cysteine and the closing phenylalanine or tryptophan. The D gene is left open where the match is weak. Size tells how often a clone was seen (once, few, many) or the class of an expanded clone, and some rows leave it out.

J gene,V gene,CDR3 length,D gene,clone size,CDR3 DNA,CDR3 protein
TRBJ1-3,TRBV28,17,NA,NA,TGTGCCAGCAGTTTGATCTCCCATCATAGAGGAGGAAACACCATATATTTT,CASSLISHHRGGNTIYF
TRBJ2-2,TRBV3-1/TRBV3-2,17,NA,NA,TGTGCCAGCAGCCAAGGGATGGGCGGGAAAAACACCGGGGAGCTGTTTTTT,CASSQGMGGKNTGELFF
TRBJ1-2,TRBV4-1,13,NA,NA,TGCGCCAGCAGACATACAGGGAACTATGGCTACACCTTC,CASRHTGNYGYTF
TRBJ2-7,TRBV5-1,13,NA,NA,TGCGCCAGCAGCTTGGCCAGCTCCTACGAGCAGTACTTC,CASSLASSYEQYF
TRBJ2-5,TRBV6-5,13,NA,once,TGTGCCAGCGGATCAGGAGTAGGAGAGACCCAGTACTTC,CASGSGVGETQYF
TRBJ1-1,TRBV21-1,19,NA,NA,TGTGCCAGCAGCACAGAAAGGATCAGGAAAACAGTTGGGAAGACTGAAGCTTTCTTT,CASSTERIRKTVGKTEAFF
TRBJ2-3,TRBV21-1,16,NA,NA,TGTGCCAGCAGCAAACTCGAGGGGCTTAACACAGATACGCAGTATTTT,CASSKLEGLNTDTQYF
TRBJ1-6,TRBV5-1,14,NA,NA,TGCGCCAGCAGCTCCAGGACGGAAAATTCACCCCTCCACTTT,CASSSRTENSPLHF
TRBJ1-1,TRBV5-1,14,NA,NA,TGCGCCAGCAGCCCTGTTCAGGGGTATTCTGAAGCTTTCTTT,CASSPVQGYSEAFF
TRBJ1-3,TRBV21-1,17,NA,NA,TGTGCCAGCAGCAAAGAGGGAAACAGGGAAGTTGGAAACACCATATATTTT,CASSKEGNREVGNTIYF
TRBJ2-2,TRBV28,15,NA,few,TGTGCCAGCAGTCTCGCCCTCGGGAACACCGGGGAGCTGTTTTTT,CASSLALGNTGELFF
TRBJ2-7,TRBV27,13,NA,NA,TGTGCCAGCACCGGAGGGCCCTCCTACGAGCAGTACTTC,CASTGGPSYEQYF
TRBJ1-2,TRBV4-2,14,NA,NA,TGTGCCAGCAGCCCTGACAGTACCTCTTATGGCTACACCTTC,CASSPDSTSYGYTF
TRBJ1-6,TRBV19,15,TRBD1,NA,TGTGCCAGTCAACCGGGGACAGTTAATAATTCACCCCTCCACTTT,CASQPGTVNNSPLHF
TRBJ1-1,TRBV30,9,NA,few,TGTGCCTGGATTCTAGAAGCTTTCTTT,CAWILEAFF
TRBJ2-7,TRBV2,14,TRBD1,NA,TGTGCCAGCAACCCACAGGGGGAAAGCTACGAGCAGTACTTC,CASNPQGESYEQYF